Presented here are 10 T cell receptor beta chains from one specimen sequenced in a study of T cell repertoires in cytomegalovirus infection. MiXCR was run by TCRdb on the reads, yielding one entry per CDR3 protein. This sample has approximately 250,000 distinct CDR3 sequences; 12% occur once, and the top ten carry approximately 1.8%. Source material: PBMCs. The receptor set was obtained from a human donor in good health (CMV status not recorded). Some clones in this sample may be carry-over from other donors' samples.

To note about this clonotype: A much larger clonotype is one base distant, so this may be a read error. This chain uses TRBV12-3 or TRBV12-4 with TRBJ2-7; D is unclear. This CDR3 has 14 residues. The CDR3 DNA reads as TGTGCCAGCAGCCTGACAACCGCTTTCTACGAGCGGTACTTC. Its protein is CASSLTTAFYERYF.

The J gene is TRBJ2-5, the V gene TRBV30, with TRBD1 matching 7 bases. CDR1 is GTSNPN and CDR2 is SVGIG in the germline V gene (reference sequence). This CDR3 has 13 amino acids. Trimming took 2 bases from V and 4 from J; bases not matched to a gene: 4. This CDR3 is CAWSTGAGETQYF. The CDR3 DNA reads TGTGCCTGGAGTACAGGGGCGGGAGAGACCCAGTACTTC.

By share, this clonotype counts as medium-sized (0.01 to 0.1%). The chain is built from TRBV7-2 and TRBJ1-2; no firm D call. Germline-derived CDR1 and CDR2 are SGHTA and FQGNSA. The CDR3 is made up of 17 amino acids. The V and J ends lost 2 bases and 7 bases respectively, with 23 bases between them. The CDR3 nucleotides are TGTGCCAGCAGCTTAAACGTCAGACTTAGCTCCGCTGTTGGCTACACCTTC. Amino acid sequence: CASSLNVRLSSAVGYTF.

This clonotype has ten or more counts. The chain combines TRBV7-3 with TRBJ2-1; no clear D. Germline CDR1 reads SGHTA; CDR2 reads FQGTGA. Deletions cut 0 bases from V and 9 bases from J, with 9 bases between. The CDR3 has 13 residues. The CDR3: CASSLTARGEQFF. Here the CDR3 DNA reads TGTGCCAGCAGCTTAACAGCTCGCGGTGAGCAGTTCTTC.

This clonotype was seen only a few times. CDR3 residues: CASRGDTEAFF. In DNA, the CDR3 is TGTGCCAGCAGGGGGGACACTGAAGCTTTCTTT. The chain combines TRBV2 with TRBJ1-1; perhaps TRBD1 as D (5 bases). The V end was cut by 6 bases, the J end by 3 bases, with 5 bases between. The CDR3 contains 11 residues. CDR1 and CDR2 from the germline V gene are SNHLY and FYNNEI.

Ten or more counts support this clonotype. V gene TRBV6-6 combines with J gene TRBJ2-5, with D possibly matching TRBD1 (6 bases). Germline V gene data show CDR1 as MNHNY and CDR2 as SVGAGI (reference sequence). V lost 2 bases to trimming and J lost 4 bases, with 8 bases between them. The CDR3 runs to 13 residues. CDR3 protein: CASSYARGETQYF. DNA of the CDR3: TGTGCCAGCAGTTACGCCAGGGGAGAGACCCAGTACTTC.

This clonotype showed up just a few times. A read error is possible here, since a much larger clone lies one base away. J is TRBJ1-1 and V is TRBV6-5; 7 bases line up with TRBD1. CDR1 MNHEY and CDR2 SVGAGI come from the germline V gene. J gave up 1 base and V 6 bases, and 5 bases lay outside the gene matches. This CDR3 spans 14 amino acids. The CDR3 DNA reads as TGTGCCAGCAGCCGCGGGACAGAGAACACTGAAGCTTTCTTT. The encoded protein is CASSRGTENTEAFF.

The V and J genes are TRBV7-6 and TRBJ1-1, with D tentatively TRBD1 (5 bases). The germline V gene encodes CDR1 SGHVS and CDR2 FNYEAQ. V dropped 5 bases and J dropped 7 bases, with 20 bases sitting between them. This CDR3 comprises 15 residues. CDR3 sequence reads: CASSPAGGEQSEAFF. CDR3 DNA: TGTGCCAGCAGCCCAGCGGGAGGGGAACAGAGTGAAGCTTTCTTT.

This clonotype has ten or more counts. The chain links TRBV7-9 to TRBJ2-7; TRBD2 is a possible D gene (6 bases). From germline, CDR1 is SEHNR and CDR2 FQNEAQ (reference sequence). The CDR3 totals 18 residues. Trimming cost V 0 bases and J 0 bases, with 18 bases left between them. CDR3 bases: TGTGCCAGCAGCTTAGCGCCCCTTAGGCGGGGAAGCTCCTACGAGCAGTACTTC. It encodes CASSLAPLRRGSSYEQYF.

This clonotype was seen only a few times. The J gene is TRBJ2-5, the V gene TRBV19; 8 nucleotides match TRBD2. Germline values: CDR1 LNHDA, CDR2 SQIVND (reference sequence). V dropped 11 bases and J dropped 4; count of bases not matched to a gene: 3. The CDR3 loop spans 11 amino acids. CDR3 sequence (DNA): TGTGCCTCCGCGGGGGGAGAGACCCAGTACTTC. This sequence encodes CASAGGETQYF.